This T cell receptor beta chain was profiled in a study of beta chain features in type 1 diabetes. Study details: Cell yields, gender and age were similar in healthy donors and patients. All of the samples together had roughly 98 million sorted cells examined. General study findings and limits: Whether HLA type affects TCRB rearrangement stayed undetermined in the present work. Shorter TCRB CDR3s, moderately but significantly so, were found in Type 1 diabetes patients in all four CD4+ subsets.

The CDR3 covers 15 residues. V shed 3 bases and J 5 bases; nucleotides not matched to a gene: 7. The germline gives CDR1 MGHDK, CDR2 SYGVNS. The investigators reverse transcribed all of the isolated RNA, so they sequenced expressed TCRB transcripts. Data came from immunoSEQ multiplex PCR; TCRdb stores just in-frame clones and leaves some out. The top ten clones hold approximately 0.5% of a sample with approximately 170,000 clones, over 6% of them seen once. This clone has more than one count but fewer than ten. Its antigen is not known. The J gene is TRBJ2-5, the V gene TRBV25-1; TRBD1 aligns across 9 bases. Sequenced sample: central memory CD4+ T cells from blood. The receptor was isolated from a man younger than 30 with type 1 diabetes. The DNA of the CDR3 is TGTGCCAGCAGTGAGGTGGACAGGGGAGCGGAGACCCAGTACTTC. Amino acid sequence: CASSEVDRGAETQYF.